Following are 28 T cell receptor beta chains from one sample sequenced in a study of T cell changes during pregnancy in multiple sclerosis. Clones were read by immunoSEQ multiplex PCR, and TCRdb kept only the in-frame ones, dropping some. The sample carries fewer than 40,000 clones, 75% to 95% recorded once. The sequencing here drew on CD8+ T cells from peripheral blood mononuclear cells, taken after pregnancy. These receptor sequences come from a female donor with multiple sclerosis, enrolled in a pregnancy study.

The DNA for the CDR3 is TGTGCCTGGAGCCCTAGTGGGACAACTGGGTCCTACGAGCAGTACTTC. This gives the protein CAWSPSGTTGSYEQYF. The J gene is TRBJ2-7, the V gene TRBV30; TRBD1 might be the D (6 bases). The CDR3 consists of 16 residues. V dropped 3 bases and J dropped 1 base, with 19 bases sitting between them. The V gene's germline CDR1 is GTSNPN and CDR2 SVGIG (reference sequence).

This clone was seen just once. The CDR3 sequence is CASSKKTDFGYTF. The CDR3 DNA follows: TGTGCCAGCAGCAAGAAGACAGATTTCGGCTACACCTTC. This chain connects TRBV21-1 to TRBJ1-2; the table's D call, TRBD1, was not checked against the DNA. TRBV21-1 counts as a pseudogene. This CDR3 spans 13 amino acids.

The chain has TRBV9 and TRBJ2-6; D remains ambiguous. Deletions cut 0 bases from V and 0 bases from J, with 7 bases between. Germline lookup yields CDR1 SGDLS and CDR2 YYNGEE. The CDR3 sequence is 16 residues long. The CDR3 sequence is CASSVDGDSGANVLTF. DNA of the CDR3: TGTGCCAGCAGCGTAGACGGTGACTCTGGGGCCAACGTCCTGACTTTC.

The chain combines TRBV15 with TRBJ1-1; no clear D gene. Germline CDR1 and CDR2: LNHNV and YYDKDF (reference sequence). V lost 0 bases to trimming and J lost 6 bases, with 8 bases between them. The CDR3 spans 13 residues. The CDR3 DNA is TGTGCCACCAGCAGAGATGGGCCGGCTGAAGCTTTCTTT. It is translated as CATSRDGPAEAFF.

The chain joins TRBV4-2 to TRBJ2-7; no clear D gene. CDR3 length equals 15 residues. Germline V gene sequence: CDR1 LGHNA, CDR2 YNFKEQ. With 0 bases removed from V and 0 bases from J, the gap between germline ends came to 9 bases. The CDR3 DNA reads as TGTGCCAGCAGCCAAGAAAGGAGTTCCTCCTACGAGCAGTACTTC. Its translation is CASSQERSSSYEQYF.

Written as DNA, the CDR3 is TGTGCCAGCAGCACCTCAGGGGGTTGGACTGAAGCTTTCTTT. As protein: CASSTSGGWTEAFF. The chain carries TRBV7-2 and TRBJ1-1; 7 nucleotides match TRBD1. With V trimmed by 5 bases and J by 5 bases, 8 bases remained unmatched. Germline assignment: CDR1 SGHTA and CDR2 FQGNSA. The CDR3 is made up of 14 amino acids.

This clone was seen only once. This chain joins TRBV27 and TRBJ2-1, with a possible D match to TRBD2 (5 bases). The CDR3 has 16 residues. The V gene lost 5 bases and the J gene lost 0 bases, with 14 bases spanning the gap. Germline CDR1 MNHEY, CDR2 SMNVEV (reference sequence). The CDR3 DNA sequence: TGTGCCAGCAGTCCTAGCAGCTACAGCTCCTACAATGAGCAGTTCTTC. Translating it yields CASSPSSYSSYNEQFF.

J is TRBJ2-1 and V is TRBV27, with a possible D match to TRBD1 (6 bases). V was clipped by 7 bases and J by 3 bases, with 16 bases between them. The CDR3 runs to 15 residues. The germline V gene encodes CDR1 MNHEY and CDR2 SMNVEV (reference sequence). The CDR3 reads CASNHLRDNYNEQFF. The CDR3 DNA is TGTGCCAGCAACCACCTCCGGGACAACTACAATGAGCAGTTCTTC.

This clone was counted a single time. The V call is TRBV5-1, the J call TRBJ1-5, with TRBD1 matching 10 bases. With V trimmed by 0 bases and J by 0 bases, 9 bases remained unmatched. CDR1 SGHRS and CDR2 YFSETQ come from the germline V gene. CDR3 length: 19 amino acids. CDR3 amino acids: CASSLEPGQGPYSNQPQHF. Written as DNA, the CDR3 is TGCGCCAGCAGCTTGGAGCCGGGACAGGGGCCTTATAGCAATCAGCCCCAGCATTTT.

In its sample, this clone was seen once. The chain joins TRBV14 to TRBJ1-1; D is undetermined. Germline V gene data show CDR1 as SGHDN and CDR2 as FVKESK. Deletions cut 3 bases from V and 4 bases from J, with 9 bases between. CDR3 length equals 13 residues. The CDR3 DNA is TGTGCCAGCAGCCAGCTTTGGCCCACTGAAGCTTTCTTT. It codes for CASSQLWPTEAFF.

The V call is TRBV27, the J call TRBJ1-1; a weak D match, TRBD1 (5 bases). The CDR3 covers 13 residues. CDR1 MNHEY and CDR2 SMNVEV come from the germline V gene (reference sequence). Trimming removed 0 bases from V and 8 bases from J, with 10 bases in between. CDR3 in amino acids: CASSLSMGGEAFF. CDR3 DNA: TGTGCCAGCAGTTTATCGATGGGGGGGGAAGCTTTCTTT.

The chain recombines TRBV25-1 with TRBJ1-2, with TRBD1 matching 7 bases. Trimming removed 8 bases from V and 2 bases from J; junction bases left unmatched: 11. This CDR3 is built from 15 residues. Germline CDR1 is MGHDK and CDR2 is SYGVNS. CDR3 loop: CASASGTELNYGYTF. The CDR3 DNA is TGTGCCAGCGCTTCCGGGACAGAGCTAAACTATGGCTACACCTTC.

The gene calls are TRBV10-3 and TRBJ2-1, with TRBD2 matching over 11 bases. The CDR3 loop spans 18 amino acids. The germline CDR1 and CDR2 sequences are ENHRY and SYGVKD. Losses at the gene ends were 2 bases for V and 8 bases for J; bases not matched to a gene: 14. CDR3 residues: CAISEPETGLAAGDEQFF. Here the CDR3 DNA reads TGTGCCATCAGTGAGCCGGAGACGGGACTAGCGGCCGGCGATGAGCAGTTCTTC.

The rearrangement links TRBV28 to TRBJ2-7; perhaps TRBD1 as D (5 bases). Germline CDR1 is MDHEN and CDR2 is SYDVKM. Deletions cut 6 bases from V and 5 bases from J, with 14 bases between. This CDR3 contains 13 residues. In DNA form, the CDR3 reads TGTGCCAGCAGCCCAGGGTATGGTGACGAGCAGTACTTC. It is translated as CASSPGYGDEQYF.

This clone has more than one count but fewer than ten. This chain joins TRBV6-1 and TRBJ2-7; 8 bases are shared with TRBD2. There are 15 residues in the CDR3. V gave up 0 bases and J gave up 7 bases; unmatched junction bases: 8. Germline CDR1 MNHNS, CDR2 SASEGT. For the CDR3, the DNA is TGTGCCAGCAGTGAAGCGACGGGGGGGCCTCAGGAGCAGTACTTC. This gives the protein CASSEATGGPQEQYF.

The V call is TRBV7-9, the J call TRBJ1-4, with 7 bases lining up with TRBD1. The CDR3 is 15 amino acids. Germline V lookup: CDR1 SEHNR, CDR2 FQNEAQ (reference sequence). The trim removed 2 bases at V and 5 bases at J, leaving 5 bases unmatched. CDR3 sequence: CASSLSRDRNEKLFF. The DNA of the CDR3 is TGTGCCAGCAGCTTAAGCCGGGACAGAAATGAAAAACTGTTTTTT.

The DNA of the CDR3 is TGCGCCAGCAGCTGGACAGGGGGCACCGAAGCTTTCTTT. Translated: CASSWTGGTEAFF. The chain recombines TRBV5-1 with TRBJ1-1; 11 nucleotides agree with TRBD1. Germline CDR1 reads SGHRS; CDR2 reads YFSETQ. CDR3 size: 13 residues. Trimming cost V 3 bases and J 8 bases; bases outside gene matches: 3.

The chain carries TRBV5-4 and TRBJ2-2; 11 nucleotides match TRBD1. The CDR3 contains 16 residues. V lost 7 bases, J lost 4 bases, and 9 bases stayed unmatched. Germline V gene lookup returns CDR1 SGHNT and CDR2 YYREEE (reference sequence). Written as DNA, the CDR3 is TGTGCCAGCCCCCTAGGGACAGGGGGATTCACCGGGGAGCTGTTTTTT. Its protein is CASPLGTGGFTGELFF.

The J gene is TRBJ2-1, the V gene TRBV28, with 11 bases lining up with TRBD2. J lost 8 bases, V lost 7 bases, and 19 bases had no gene match. CDR1 and CDR2 from the germline V gene are MDHEN and SYDVKM. The CDR3 contains 18 residues. CDR3 DNA sequence: TGTGCCAGCACTTTCCCTTCTACTAGCGGGAGACGGGGGGATGAGCAGTTCTTC. Protein: CASTFPSTSGRRGDEQFF.

This chain links TRBV7-6 with TRBJ1-2; TRBD1 matches at 7 bases. Germline assignment: CDR1 SGHVS and CDR2 FNYEAQ. This CDR3 has 16 residues. Trimming cost V 5 bases and J 1 base; bases outside gene matches: 10. DNA of the CDR3: TGTGCCAGCAGCCTTAACCCCGGGACAGTTAACTATGGCTACACCTTC. This encodes CASSLNPGTVNYGYTF.

The rearrangement links TRBV10-3 to TRBJ2-5, with TRBD2 as a possible D gene (5 bases). V lost 10 bases, J lost 5 bases, and 14 bases lay in between. Germline V gene sequence: CDR1 ENHRY, CDR2 SYGVKD. The CDR3 totals 12 residues. CDR3 bases: TGTGCCACCTCGGACGGCGGGGAGACCCAGTACTTC. Its translation: CATSDGGETQYF.

The rearrangement links TRBV30 to TRBJ2-7; maybe TRBD2 (6 bases). This CDR3 has 12 residues. CDR1 and CDR2 (germline): GTSNPN, SVGIG (reference sequence). V dropped 6 bases and J dropped 2 bases, with 11 bases sitting between them. CDR3 protein: CACSWTTYEQYF. CDR3 DNA sequence: TGTGCCTGCTCCTGGACTACCTACGAGCAGTACTTC.

This rearrangement joins TRBV4-1 to TRBJ2-7, with TRBD2 matching over 8 bases. The germline CDR1 and CDR2 sequences are MGHRA and YSYEKL. V shed 0 bases, J shed 10 bases, and the junction held 14 bases outside the gene matches. The CDR3 extends over 16 amino acids. The DNA for the CDR3 is TGCGCCAGCAGCCAAGAAGAGGGCGCGGGAGGCCCGAACCAGTACTTC. Its protein is CASSQEEGAGGPNQYF.

The chain carries TRBV9 and TRBJ2-3; the match to TRBD2 covers 13 bases. Germline V gene lookup returns CDR1 SGDLS and CDR2 YYNGEE. V was clipped by 2 bases and J by 4 bases; unmatched bases: 1. The CDR3 spans 15 residues. CDR3 in amino acids: CASSVGLAGADTQYF. The CDR3 DNA is TGTGCCAGCAGCGTCGGACTAGCGGGAGCAGATACGCAGTATTTT.

The chain carries TRBV7-8 and TRBJ1-2, with 10 bases lining up with TRBD1. Germline CDR1 is SGHVS and CDR2 is FQNEAQ. J was trimmed by 5 bases and V by 5 bases; bases with no gene match: 5. The CDR3 is 14 amino acids. As DNA, the CDR3 is TGTGCCAGCAGCCCACGACAGGGGGCTTATGGCTACACCTTC. The encoded protein is CASSPRQGAYGYTF.

The rearrangement joins TRBV6-1 to TRBJ2-7, with D possibly TRBD2 on 6 matching bases. Germline V gives CDR1 MNHNS, CDR2 SASEGT. The CDR3 consists of 15 residues. Trimming removed 0 bases at V and 0 bases at J, with 9 bases between. CDR3 residues: CASSEAEGISYEQYF. The CDR3 DNA follows: TGTGCCAGCAGTGAAGCGGAGGGAATCTCCTACGAGCAGTACTTC.

The V gene is TRBV28, the J gene TRBJ1-2, with D possibly TRBD1 on 6 matching bases. The CDR3 spans 14 residues. CDR1 is MDHEN and CDR2 is SYDVKM in the germline V gene. Trimming shortened V by 4 bases and J by 2 bases, and 11 bases separated the two germline ends. The CDR3 sequence is CASSSAQGNYGYTF. CDR3 bases: TGTGCCAGCAGTTCTGCTCAGGGGAACTATGGCTACACCTTC.

The table lists this clone with a few counts. V and J are TRBV19 and TRBJ2-2; D is unclear. The CDR3 sequence is 13 residues long. The V end was cut by 7 bases, the J end by 1 base, with 7 bases between. The V gene's germline CDR1 is LNHDA and CDR2 SQIVND (reference sequence). The CDR3 loop reads CASNQENTGELFF. The CDR3 nucleotides are TGTGCCAGTAATCAGGAGAACACCGGGGAGCTGTTTTTT.